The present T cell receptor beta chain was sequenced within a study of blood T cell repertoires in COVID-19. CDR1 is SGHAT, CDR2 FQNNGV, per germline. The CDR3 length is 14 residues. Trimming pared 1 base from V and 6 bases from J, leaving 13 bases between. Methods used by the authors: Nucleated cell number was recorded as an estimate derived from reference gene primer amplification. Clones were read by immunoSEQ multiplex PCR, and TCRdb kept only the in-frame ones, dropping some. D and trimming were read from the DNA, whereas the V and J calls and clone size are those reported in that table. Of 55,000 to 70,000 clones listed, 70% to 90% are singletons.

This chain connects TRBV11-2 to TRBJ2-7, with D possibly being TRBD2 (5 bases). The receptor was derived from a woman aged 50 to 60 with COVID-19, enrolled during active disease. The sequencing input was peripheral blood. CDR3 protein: CASSLVSLAGEQYF. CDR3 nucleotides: TGTGCCAGCAGCTTAGTAAGTCTAGCTGGCGAGCAGTACTTC.